Below, 23 T cell receptor beta chains from the same sample are listed, as sequenced in a study of neurological immune-mediated disorders. Via MiXCR, TCRdb re-called the 5' RACE reads, giving one row per CDR3 protein. The sample has roughly 20,000 distinct CDR3 sequences, around 15% seen once. The sequenced sample was CD4+ T cells from blood. The receptors originated from an older woman with HTLV-1-associated myelopathy (HAM/TSP).

This clonotype occurred many times. The chain employs TRBV4-1 and TRBJ1-1; no clear D gene. The CDR3 is 16 residues long. Trimming cost V 3 bases and J 0 bases, with 14 bases left between them. The germline CDR1 and CDR2 sequences are MGHRA and YSYEKL. The CDR3 region has the DNA TGCGCCAGCAGCCAGGGCAGGCTTCTGATGAACACTGAAGCTTTCTTT. It yields the protein CASSQGRLLMNTEAFF.

This clonotype was found many times. The chain links TRBV7-8 to TRBJ2-5, with D perhaps matching TRBD1 or TRBD2 (5 bases each). Trimming removed 5 bases at V and 5 bases at J, with 21 bases between. This CDR3 has 16 residues. Germline CDR1 is SGHVS and CDR2 is FQNEAQ. CDR3 bases: TGTGCCAGCAGCAGGGACGGTGGGGCTTTGGGGGAGACCCAGTACTTC. Encoded protein: CASSRDGGALGETQYF. The whole variable domain, filled in from reference TRBV7-8 and TRBJ2-5, reads GAGVSQSPRYKVAKRGQDVALRCDPISGHVSLFWYQQALGQGPEFLTYFQNEAQLDKSGLPSDRFFAERPEGSVSTLKIQRTQQEDSAVYLCASSRDGGALGETQYFGPGTRLLVL.

Ten or more counts support this clonotype. The rearrangement joins TRBV6-5 to TRBJ1-1; a weak D match, TRBD1 (6 bases). This CDR3 contains 14 residues. The ends were cut back, 0 bases at V and 8 bases at J, with 13 bases in the middle. Germline V CDR1 and CDR2: MNHEY, SVGAGI. The CDR3 spells CASSYSSWGTEAFF. CDR3 coding DNA: TGTGCCAGCAGTTACTCTTCATGGGGGACAGAAGCTTTCTTT.

Ten or more counts support this clonotype. The V and J genes are TRBV7-2 and TRBJ2-2; TRBD1 matches at 7 bases. Germline CDR1 SGHTA, CDR2 FQGNSA. Unmatched junction bases numbered 3, after V lost 4 bases and J lost 4 bases. The CDR3 extends over 14 amino acids. The CDR3: CASSSRQGTGELFF. The CDR3 DNA reads as TGTGCCAGCAGCTCTCGACAGGGCACCGGGGAGCTGTTTTTT.

This clonotype appeared many times. The V call is TRBV5-1, the J call TRBJ2-7, with D tentatively TRBD1 or TRBD2 (6 bases each). The length of the CDR3 is 14 residues. The ends were cut back, 1 base at V and 0 bases at J, with 8 bases in the middle. Germline CDR1 reads SGHRS; CDR2 reads YFSETQ. The CDR3 spells CASSLSGASYEQYF. The CDR3 nucleotides read TGCGCCAGCAGCTTGTCGGGGGCCTCCTACGAGCAGTACTTC.

This clonotype was counted many times. The chain recombines TRBV7-2 with TRBJ2-5; the D call may be TRBD1 or TRBD2 (6 bases each). Germline loops: CDR1 SGHTA, CDR2 FQGNSA. The CDR3 is 13 residues long. V lost 6 bases, J lost 5 bases, and 13 bases lay in between. CDR3 DNA: TGTGCCAGCAGTAAGGGGGGCAGGGAGACCCAGTACTTC. This gives the protein CASSKGGRETQYF.

The chain employs TRBV11-2 and TRBJ2-1; D perhaps matches TRBD2 (5 bases). CDR1 and CDR2 from the germline V gene are SGHAT and FQNNGV. The CDR3 covers 16 residues. V was clipped by 4 bases and J by 11 bases, with 24 bases between them. Written as DNA, the CDR3 is TGTGCCAGCAGCTCGAGAGCGGAGAAGAAGGAGAATCAGCAGTTCTTC. This sequence encodes CASSSRAEKKENQQFF.

This clonotype was found many times. This chain uses TRBV5-1 with TRBJ2-3; unclear D gene. CDR3 length: 12 amino acids. The V and J ends lost 2 bases and 5 bases respectively, with 6 bases between them. Germline V gene sequence: CDR1 SGHRS, CDR2 YFSETQ. CDR3 amino acids: CASSLSLDTQYF. In DNA, the CDR3 is TGCGCCAGCAGCTTATCCTTAGATACGCAGTATTTT.

This clonotype was observed at least ten times. The V and J genes are TRBV20-1 and TRBJ1-2; D gene uncertain. Per germline, CDR1 DFQATT and CDR2 SNEGSKA (reference sequence). The CDR3 is made up of 11 amino acids. The V end was cut by 3 bases, the J end by 5 bases, with 7 bases between. The DNA of the CDR3 is TGCAGTGCTAGTGTACAGTATGGCTACACCTTC. Protein sequence: CSASVQYGYTF.

The genes are TRBV20-1 and TRBJ2-1; D is possibly TRBD2 (7 bases). The germline CDR1 and CDR2 sequences are DFQATT and SNEGSKA (reference sequence). Trimming cost V 8 bases and J 13 bases, with 27 bases left between them. The CDR3 is 14 residues long. CDR3 protein: CSIRAGAGHGEQFF. DNA of the CDR3: TGCAGTATCCGGGCGGGGGCCGGACATGGTGAACAGTTCTTC.

This clonotype was recorded many times. The chain links TRBV20-1 to TRBJ2-7; possible D gene TRBD1, 5 bases. Germline V gives CDR1 DFQATT, CDR2 SNEGSKA (reference sequence). V lost 2 bases, J lost 5 bases, and 16 bases lay in between. CDR3 length equals 14 residues. CDR3 amino acids: CSARRPQGSNEQYF. CDR3 sequence (DNA): TGCAGTGCTAGACGGCCCCAGGGTAGCAACGAGCAGTACTTC.

This clonotype was counted at least ten times. The gene calls are TRBV5-3 and TRBJ2-7; D unresolved. TRBV5-3 is an ORF for which the function is uncertain. The CDR3 runs to 14 residues. With 4 bases removed from V and 2 bases from J, the gap between germline ends came to 13 bases. The CDR3 DNA sequence: TGTGCCAGAAGCCGTACGCAGTTTCCCTACGAGCAGTACTTC. This encodes CARSRTQFPYEQYF.

This clonotype was seen repeatedly, ten times or more. CDR3 sequence: CSASLGGTGGNQPQHF. CDR3 DNA: TGCAGTGCGAGTCTCGGGGGGACAGGGGGCAATCAGCCCCAGCATTTT. The chain carries TRBV20-1 and TRBJ1-5, with 10 positions matching TRBD1. This CDR3 has 16 amino acids. Germline CDR1 is DFQATT and CDR2 is SNEGSKA (reference sequence). J was trimmed by 2 bases and V by 6 bases; bases with no gene match: 10.

This clonotype was counted many times. The genes are TRBV20-1 and TRBJ2-1, with 9 positions matching TRBD2. V lost 5 bases and J lost 6; bases outside the gene matches: 11. The CDR3 length is 15 residues. Looked up from germline, CDR1 is DFQATT and CDR2 is SNEGSKA (reference sequence). CDR3 sequence (DNA): TGCAGTGCTCGCCTAGGGCTAGCGGGAATCAATGAGCAGTTCTTC. Its translation: CSARLGLAGINEQFF.

The CDR3 coding sequence is TGTGCCAGTAGTCGGATACACTTGGGAGAGACCCAGTACTTC. Protein sequence: CASSRIHLGETQYF. V usage is TRBV19 and J usage is TRBJ2-5; D is undetermined. Trimming left V 5 bases short and J 4 bases short, with 14 bases between. Germline V gene data show CDR1 as LNHDA and CDR2 as SQIVND (reference sequence). The CDR3 runs 14 residues.

This clonotype was detected many times. In nucleotides, the CDR3 is TGCAGTGCTAGAGGTTGGGACAGGGTGGATTCACCCCTCCACTTT. Its translation is CSARGWDRVDSPLHF. This chain links TRBV20-1 with TRBJ1-6; 9 bases match TRBD1. The germline V gene has CDR1 DFQATT and CDR2 SNEGSKA (reference sequence). The CDR3 runs 15 residues. V lost 1 base, J lost 8 bases, and 6 bases stayed unmatched.

Many counts were recorded for this clonotype. The rearrangement links TRBV10-3 to TRBJ1-2; D is unclear. There are 13 residues in the CDR3. Germline CDR1 ENHRY, CDR2 SYGVKD. V was clipped by 6 bases and J by 8 bases, with 16 bases between them. In DNA form, the CDR3 reads TGTGCCATCAGCGGGATGGATTCTGGAGGCTACACCTTC. Protein: CAISGMDSGGYTF.

This chain connects TRBV5-5 to TRBJ1-1; D unresolved. This CDR3 is built from 13 residues. In germline, CDR1 is SGHKS, CDR2 YYEKEE (reference sequence). Trimming left V 7 bases short and J 3 bases short, with 13 bases between. In DNA form, the CDR3 reads TGTGCCAGCTTAACCGGATCTGACACTGAAGCTTTCTTT. Translating it yields CASLTGSDTEAFF.

This clonotype was observed at least ten times. J is TRBJ1-5 and V is TRBV3-1, with 9 bases fitting TRBD1. V lost 3 bases, J lost 4 bases, and 7 bases stayed unmatched. Germline CDR1 LGHDT, CDR2 YNNKEL (reference sequence). There are 16 residues in the CDR3. The CDR3 loop reads CASSQGSGTGNQPQHF. The DNA for the CDR3 is TGTGCCAGCAGCCAGGGATCCGGGACAGGGAATCAGCCCCAGCATTTT.

The rearrangement links TRBV20-1 to TRBJ2-5; D is unresolved. The CDR3 covers 15 residues. Germline V lookup: CDR1 DFQATT, CDR2 SNEGSKA (reference sequence). V was pared by 4 bases and J by 6 bases, with 21 bases between. The CDR3 loop reads CSAIPGGLNEKTQYF. DNA of the CDR3: TGCAGTGCTATACCGGGCGGATTAAATGAAAAGACCCAGTACTTC.

This clonotype has ten or more counts. The V gene is TRBV7-2, the J gene TRBJ2-3; no clear D gene. Germline values: CDR1 SGHTA, CDR2 FQGNSA. V was clipped by 5 bases and J by 3 bases, with 18 bases between them. The CDR3 loop spans 16 amino acids. Here the CDR3 DNA reads TGTGCCAGCAGCCCGTCGGACGACGACGAGACAGATACGCAGTATTTT. It specifies CASSPSDDDETDTQYF.

This clonotype occurred many times. The rearrangement uses TRBV18 and TRBJ2-4, with D maybe TRBD1 (6 bases). This CDR3 comprises 17 residues. The V end was cut by 4 bases, the J end by 2 bases, with 18 bases between. Germline CDR1 is KGHSH and CDR2 is LQKENI. The CDR3 sequence: CASSLTAPDRPKNIQYF. CDR3 in DNA: TGTGCCAGCTCACTCACCGCCCCCGACAGGCCCAAAAACATTCAGTACTTC.

This clonotype was observed at least ten times. The CDR3 DNA reads TGCAGTGCTAGAAGTAACGGGGTCGCTAGCGGCACAGATACGCAGTATTTT. This codes for CSARSNGVASGTDTQYF. The chain carries TRBV20-1 and TRBJ2-3; D perhaps matches TRBD2 (6 bases). The CDR3 length is 17 residues. From germline, CDR1 is DFQATT and CDR2 SNEGSKA (reference sequence). Trimming shortened V by 2 bases and J by 1 base, and 19 bases separated the two germline ends.